The present TCR beta chain was sequenced within a study of radiotherapy plus CTLA-4 blockade in lung cancer. In the study overall: In 18% of patients, objective responses were seen; roughly 30% had disease control. General study points: Radiotherapy was combined with ipilimumab, and tumor-derived TCR clones then expanded in blood.

Receiving focal radiation plus CTLA-4 blockade with ipilimumab were patients who had chemo-refractory metastatic non-small-cell lung cancer. As to this clone: Its antigen is currently unknown.

This CDR3 region has 17 residues. V was pared by 0 bases and J by 1 base, with 14 bases between. Germline assignment: CDR1 MRHNA and CDR2 SNTAGT. Generated by immunoSEQ multiplex PCR, the TCRdb table keeps only in-frame clones and is missing some. Of over 30,000 clones listed, 60% to 80% are singletons. The TCR sequence derives from a human donor with non-small cell lung cancer whose response to radiotherapy plus ipilimumab could not be evaluated. The specimen was peripheral blood, collected from a patient treated with radiotherapy plus ipilimumab. The V call is TRBV6-4, the J call TRBJ2-3; D possibly corresponds to TRBD2 (6 bases). The CDR3 spells CASSDSESGSGTDTQYF. The CDR3 DNA is TGTGCCAGCAGTGACTCTGAAAGCGGGTCGGGCACAGATACGCAGTATTTT.